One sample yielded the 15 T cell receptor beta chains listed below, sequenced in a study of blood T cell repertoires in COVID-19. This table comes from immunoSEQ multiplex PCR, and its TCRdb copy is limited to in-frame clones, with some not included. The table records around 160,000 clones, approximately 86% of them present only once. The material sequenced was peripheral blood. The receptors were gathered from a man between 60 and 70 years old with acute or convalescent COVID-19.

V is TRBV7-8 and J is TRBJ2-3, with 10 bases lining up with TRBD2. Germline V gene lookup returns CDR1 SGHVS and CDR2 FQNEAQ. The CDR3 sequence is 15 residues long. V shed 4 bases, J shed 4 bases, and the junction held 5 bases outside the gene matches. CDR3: CASSSLAGAPDTQYF. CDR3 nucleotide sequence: TGTGCCAGCAGCTCGCTAGCGGGAGCCCCAGATACGCAGTATTTT.

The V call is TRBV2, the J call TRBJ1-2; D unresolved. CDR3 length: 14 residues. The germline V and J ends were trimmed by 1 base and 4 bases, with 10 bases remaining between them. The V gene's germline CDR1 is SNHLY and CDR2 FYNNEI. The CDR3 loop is CASSEGASIYGYTF. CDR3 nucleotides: TGTGCCAGCAGTGAAGGGGCCTCAATCTATGGCTACACCTTC.

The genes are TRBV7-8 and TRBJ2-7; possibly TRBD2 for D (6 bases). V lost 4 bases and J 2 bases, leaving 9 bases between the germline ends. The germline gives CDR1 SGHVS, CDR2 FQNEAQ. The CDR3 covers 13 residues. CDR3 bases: TGTGCCAGCAGCTCGACTAGAACCTACGAGCAGTACTTC. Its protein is CASSSTRTYEQYF.

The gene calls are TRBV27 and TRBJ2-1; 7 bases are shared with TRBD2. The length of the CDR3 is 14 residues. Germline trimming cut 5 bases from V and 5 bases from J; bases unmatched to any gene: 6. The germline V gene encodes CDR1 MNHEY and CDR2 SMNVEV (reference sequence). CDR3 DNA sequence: TGTGCCAGCAGTCCCCGGACTAGAGACAATGAGCAGTTCTTC. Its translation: CASSPRTRDNEQFF.

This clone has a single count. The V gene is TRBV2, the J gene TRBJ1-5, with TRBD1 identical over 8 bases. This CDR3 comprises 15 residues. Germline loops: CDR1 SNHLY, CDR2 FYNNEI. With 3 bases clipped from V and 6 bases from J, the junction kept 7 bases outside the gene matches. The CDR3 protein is CASSDPRGLSQPQHF. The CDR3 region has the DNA TGTGCCAGCAGTGACCCCAGGGGGCTAAGTCAGCCCCAGCATTTT.

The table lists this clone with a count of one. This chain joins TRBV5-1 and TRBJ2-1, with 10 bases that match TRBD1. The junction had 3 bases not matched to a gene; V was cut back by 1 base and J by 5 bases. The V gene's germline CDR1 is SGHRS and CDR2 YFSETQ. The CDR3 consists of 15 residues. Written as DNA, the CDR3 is TGCGCCAGCAGCTTGCGACAGGGGGCGGACAATGAGCAGTTCTTC. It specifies CASSLRQGADNEQFF. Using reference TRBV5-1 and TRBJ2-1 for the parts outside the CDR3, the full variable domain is KAGVTQTPRYLIKTRGQQVTLSCSPISGHRSVSWYQQTPGQGLQFLFEYFSETQRNKGNFPGRFSGRQFSNSRSEMNVSTLELGDSALYLCASSLRQGADNEQFFGPGTRLTVL.

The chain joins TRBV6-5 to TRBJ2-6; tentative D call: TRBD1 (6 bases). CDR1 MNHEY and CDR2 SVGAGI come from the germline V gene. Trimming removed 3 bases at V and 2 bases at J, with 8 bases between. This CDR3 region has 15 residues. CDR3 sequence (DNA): TGTGCCAGCAGTTATGCAGGGGCTGGGGCCAACGTCCTGACTTTC. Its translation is CASSYAGAGANVLTF.

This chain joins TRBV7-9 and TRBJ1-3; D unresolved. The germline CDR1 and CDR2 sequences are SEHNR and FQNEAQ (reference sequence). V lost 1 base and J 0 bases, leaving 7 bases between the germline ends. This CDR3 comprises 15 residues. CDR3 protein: CASSLDVRSGNTIYF. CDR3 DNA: TGTGCCAGCAGCTTAGATGTCCGCTCTGGAAACACCATATATTTT.

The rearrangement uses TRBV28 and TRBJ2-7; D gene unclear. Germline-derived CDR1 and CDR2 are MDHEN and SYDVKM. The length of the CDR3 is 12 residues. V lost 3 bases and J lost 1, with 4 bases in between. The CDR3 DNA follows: TGTGCCAGCAGTTTTCTGTCCTACGAGCAGTACTTC. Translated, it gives CASSFLSYEQYF.

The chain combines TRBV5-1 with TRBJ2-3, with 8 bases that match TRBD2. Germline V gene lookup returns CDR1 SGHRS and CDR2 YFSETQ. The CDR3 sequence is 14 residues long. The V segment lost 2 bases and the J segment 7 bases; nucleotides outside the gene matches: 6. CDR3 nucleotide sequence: TGCGCCAGCAGCTTCAGCGGGAGAGGATATACGCAGTATTTT. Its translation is CASSFSGRGYTQYF.

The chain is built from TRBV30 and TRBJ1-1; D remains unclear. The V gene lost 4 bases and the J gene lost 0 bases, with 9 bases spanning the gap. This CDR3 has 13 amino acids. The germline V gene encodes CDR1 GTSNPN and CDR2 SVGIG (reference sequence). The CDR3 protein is CAWTNSLNTEAFF. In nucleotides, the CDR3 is TGTGCCTGGACTAACAGCCTGAACACTGAAGCTTTCTTT. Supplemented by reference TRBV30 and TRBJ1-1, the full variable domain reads SQTIHQWPATLVQPVGSPLSLECTVEGTSNPNLYWYRQAAGRGLQLLFYSVGIGQISSEVPQNLSASRPQDRQFILSSKKLLLSDSGFYLCAWTNSLNTEAFFGQGTRLTVV.

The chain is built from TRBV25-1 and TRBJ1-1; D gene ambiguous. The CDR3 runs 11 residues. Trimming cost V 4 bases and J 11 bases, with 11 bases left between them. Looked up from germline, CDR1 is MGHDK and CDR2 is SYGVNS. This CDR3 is CASSGSPGAFF. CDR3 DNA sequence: TGTGCCAGCAGTGGTTCCCCCGGGGCTTTCTTT.

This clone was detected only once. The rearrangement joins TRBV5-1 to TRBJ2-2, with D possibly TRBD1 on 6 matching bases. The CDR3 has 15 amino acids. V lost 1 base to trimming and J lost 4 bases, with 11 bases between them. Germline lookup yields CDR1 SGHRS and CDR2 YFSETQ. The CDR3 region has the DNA TGCGCCAGCAGCTTGCTGGACAGCTCCACCGGGGAGCTGTTTTTT. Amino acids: CASSLLDSSTGELFF.

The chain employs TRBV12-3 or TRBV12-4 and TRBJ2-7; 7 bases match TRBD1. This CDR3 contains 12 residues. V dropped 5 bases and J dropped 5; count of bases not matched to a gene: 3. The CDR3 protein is CASSDRVHEQYF. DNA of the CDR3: TGTGCCAGCAGTGACAGGGTCCACGAGCAGTACTTC.

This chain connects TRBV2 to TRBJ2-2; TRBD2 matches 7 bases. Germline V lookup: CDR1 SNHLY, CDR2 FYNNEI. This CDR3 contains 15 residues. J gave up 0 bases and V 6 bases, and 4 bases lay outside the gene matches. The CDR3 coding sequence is TGTGCCAGCAGGCTACTAGCGTCGAACACCGGGGAGCTGTTTTTT. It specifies CASRLLASNTGELFF.